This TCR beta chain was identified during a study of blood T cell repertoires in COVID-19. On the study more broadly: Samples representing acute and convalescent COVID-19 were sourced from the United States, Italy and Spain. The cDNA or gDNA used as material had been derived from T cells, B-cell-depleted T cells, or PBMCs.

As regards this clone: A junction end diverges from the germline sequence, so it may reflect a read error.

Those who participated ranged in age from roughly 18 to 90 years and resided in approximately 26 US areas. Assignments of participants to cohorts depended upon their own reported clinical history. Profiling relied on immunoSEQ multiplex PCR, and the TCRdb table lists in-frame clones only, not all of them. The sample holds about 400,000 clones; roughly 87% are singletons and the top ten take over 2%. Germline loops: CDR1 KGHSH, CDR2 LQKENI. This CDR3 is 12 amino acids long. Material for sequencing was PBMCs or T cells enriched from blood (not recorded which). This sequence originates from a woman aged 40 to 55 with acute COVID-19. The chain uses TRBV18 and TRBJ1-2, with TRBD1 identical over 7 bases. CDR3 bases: TGTGCCAGCTCACCTCAAACAGGGGCCTTGAGCTTC. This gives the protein CASSPQTGALSF.